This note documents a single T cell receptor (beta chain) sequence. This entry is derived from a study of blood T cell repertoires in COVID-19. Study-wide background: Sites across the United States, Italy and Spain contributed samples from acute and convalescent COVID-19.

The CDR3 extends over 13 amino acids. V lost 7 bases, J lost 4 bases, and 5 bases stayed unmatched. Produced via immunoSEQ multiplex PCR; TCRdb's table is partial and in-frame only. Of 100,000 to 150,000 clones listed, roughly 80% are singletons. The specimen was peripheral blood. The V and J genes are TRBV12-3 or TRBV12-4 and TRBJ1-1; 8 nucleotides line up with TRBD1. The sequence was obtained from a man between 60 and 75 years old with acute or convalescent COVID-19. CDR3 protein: CASIRDRSTEAFF. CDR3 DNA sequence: TGTGCCAGCATCCGGGACAGGAGCACTGAAGCTTTCTTT.